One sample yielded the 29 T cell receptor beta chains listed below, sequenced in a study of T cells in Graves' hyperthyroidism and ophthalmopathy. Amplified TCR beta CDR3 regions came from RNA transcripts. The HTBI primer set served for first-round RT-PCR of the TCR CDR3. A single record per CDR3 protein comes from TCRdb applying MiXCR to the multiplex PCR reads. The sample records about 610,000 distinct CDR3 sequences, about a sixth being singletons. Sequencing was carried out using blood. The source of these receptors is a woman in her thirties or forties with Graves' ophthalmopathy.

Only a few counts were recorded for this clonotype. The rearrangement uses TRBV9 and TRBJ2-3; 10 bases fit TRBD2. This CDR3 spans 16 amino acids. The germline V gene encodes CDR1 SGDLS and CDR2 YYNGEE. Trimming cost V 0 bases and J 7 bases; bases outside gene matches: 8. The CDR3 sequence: CASSVGLAGEHNTQYF. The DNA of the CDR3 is TGTGCCAGCAGCGTAGGTCTAGCGGGAGAGCATAATACGCAGTATTTT.

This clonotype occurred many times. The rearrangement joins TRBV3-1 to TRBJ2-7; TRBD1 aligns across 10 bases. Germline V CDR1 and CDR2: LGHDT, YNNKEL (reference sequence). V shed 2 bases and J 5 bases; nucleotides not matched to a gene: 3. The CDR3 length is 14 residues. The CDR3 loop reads CASSQSGTGDEQYF. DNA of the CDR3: TGTGCCAGCAGCCAATCCGGGACAGGGGACGAGCAGTACTTC.

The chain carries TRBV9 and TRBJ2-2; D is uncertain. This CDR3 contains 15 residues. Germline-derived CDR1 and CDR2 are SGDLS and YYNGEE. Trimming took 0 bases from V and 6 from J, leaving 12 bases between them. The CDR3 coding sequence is TGTGCCAGCAGCGTAGAGCCTCGGGTGGCCGGGGAGCTGTTTTTT. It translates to CASSVEPRVAGELFF.

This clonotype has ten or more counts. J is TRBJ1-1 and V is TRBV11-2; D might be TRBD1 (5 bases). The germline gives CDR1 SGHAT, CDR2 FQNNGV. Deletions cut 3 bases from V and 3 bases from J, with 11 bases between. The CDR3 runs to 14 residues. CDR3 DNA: TGTGCCAGCAGCTTCCAGGGCCCTGACACTGAAGCTTTCTTT. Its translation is CASSFQGPDTEAFF.

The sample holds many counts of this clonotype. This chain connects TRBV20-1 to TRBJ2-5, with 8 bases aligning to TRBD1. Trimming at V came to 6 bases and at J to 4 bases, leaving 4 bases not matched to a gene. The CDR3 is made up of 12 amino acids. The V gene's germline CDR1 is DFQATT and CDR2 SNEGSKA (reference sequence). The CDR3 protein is CSATDRGETQYF. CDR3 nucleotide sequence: TGCAGTGCCACCGACAGGGGAGAGACCCAGTACTTC.

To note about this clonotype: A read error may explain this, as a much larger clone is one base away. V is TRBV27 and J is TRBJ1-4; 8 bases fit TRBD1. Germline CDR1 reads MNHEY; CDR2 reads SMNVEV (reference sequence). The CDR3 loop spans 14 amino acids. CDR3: CASSRTGWNGKLFF. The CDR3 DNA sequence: TGTGCCAGCAGTAGGACAGGGTGGAATGGAAAACTGTTTTTT.

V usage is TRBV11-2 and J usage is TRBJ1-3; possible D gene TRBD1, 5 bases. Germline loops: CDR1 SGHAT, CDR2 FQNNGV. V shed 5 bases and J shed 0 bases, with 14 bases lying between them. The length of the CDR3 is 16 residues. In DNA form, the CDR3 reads TGTGCCAGCAGCCCTAATGCAGGGAACTCTGGAAACACCATATATTTT. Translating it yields CASSPNAGNSGNTIYF.

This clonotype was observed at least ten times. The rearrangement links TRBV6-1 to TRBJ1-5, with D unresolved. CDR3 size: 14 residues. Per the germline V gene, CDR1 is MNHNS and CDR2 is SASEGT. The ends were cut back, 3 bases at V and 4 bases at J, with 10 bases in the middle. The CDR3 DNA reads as TGTGCCAGCAGTGAGCACCCATCTAATCAGCCCCAGCATTTT. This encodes CASSEHPSNQPQHF.

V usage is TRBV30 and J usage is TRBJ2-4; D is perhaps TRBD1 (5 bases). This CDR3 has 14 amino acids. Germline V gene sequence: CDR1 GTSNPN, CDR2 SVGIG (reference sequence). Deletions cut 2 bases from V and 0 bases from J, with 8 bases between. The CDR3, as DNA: TGTGCCTGGAGTTCCACAGGAGCCAAAAACATTCAGTACTTC. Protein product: CAWSSTGAKNIQYF. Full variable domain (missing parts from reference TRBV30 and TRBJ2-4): SQTIHQWPATLVQPVGSPLSLECTVEGTSNPNLYWYRQAAGRGLQLLFYSVGIGQISSEVPQNLSASRPQDRQFILSSKKLLLSDSGFYLCAWSSTGAKNIQYFGAGTRLSVL.

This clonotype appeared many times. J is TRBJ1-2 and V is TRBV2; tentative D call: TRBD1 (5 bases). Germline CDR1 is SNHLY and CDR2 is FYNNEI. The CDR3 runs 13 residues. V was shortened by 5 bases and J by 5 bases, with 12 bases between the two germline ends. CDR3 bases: TGTGCCAGCAGTCGGGGCGTCGGATATGGCTACACCTTC. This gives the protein CASSRGVGYGYTF.

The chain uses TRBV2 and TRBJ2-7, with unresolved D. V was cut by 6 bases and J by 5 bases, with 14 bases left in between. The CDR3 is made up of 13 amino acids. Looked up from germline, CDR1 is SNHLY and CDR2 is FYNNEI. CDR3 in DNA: TGTGCCAGCAGCGGAACAGAATCCCACGAGCAGTACTTC. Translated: CASSGTESHEQYF.

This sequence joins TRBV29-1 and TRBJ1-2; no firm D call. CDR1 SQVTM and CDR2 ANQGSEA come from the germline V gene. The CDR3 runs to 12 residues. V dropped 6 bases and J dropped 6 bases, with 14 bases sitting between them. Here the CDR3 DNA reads TGCAGCGTCCGAGGCGGGTTCGATGGCTACACCTTC. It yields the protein CSVRGGFDGYTF.

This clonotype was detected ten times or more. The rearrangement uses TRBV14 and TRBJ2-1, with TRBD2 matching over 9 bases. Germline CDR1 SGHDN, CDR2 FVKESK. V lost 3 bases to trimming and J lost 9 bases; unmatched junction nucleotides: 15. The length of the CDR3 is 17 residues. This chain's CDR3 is CASSHPGGSGSWGEQFF. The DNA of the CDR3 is TGTGCCAGCAGCCACCCTGGCGGTAGCGGGAGCTGGGGTGAGCAGTTCTTC.

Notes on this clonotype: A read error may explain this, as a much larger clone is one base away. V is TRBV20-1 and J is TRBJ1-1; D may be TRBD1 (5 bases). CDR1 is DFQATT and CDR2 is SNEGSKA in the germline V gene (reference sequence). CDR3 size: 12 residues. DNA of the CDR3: TGCAGTGCTAGTCGACAGAAATCAGAAGTTTTCTTT. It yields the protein CSASRQKSEVFF.

CDR3 sequence reads: CASSQGTGTGYTF. As DNA, the CDR3 is TGTGCCAGCAGCCAAGGGACAGGGACTGGCTACACCTTC. The genes are TRBV3-1 and TRBJ1-2; 8 nucleotides line up with TRBD1. Germline trimming cut 1 base from V and 7 bases from J; bases unmatched to any gene: 2. This CDR3 region has 13 residues. Germline CDR1 and CDR2: LGHDT and YNNKEL (reference sequence).

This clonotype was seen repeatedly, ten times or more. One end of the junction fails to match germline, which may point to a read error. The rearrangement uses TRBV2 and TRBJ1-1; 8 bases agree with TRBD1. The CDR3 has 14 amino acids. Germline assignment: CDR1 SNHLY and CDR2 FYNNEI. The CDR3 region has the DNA TGCGCCAGCAGCCCGCAGGGGGCGGACACTGAAGCTTTCTTT. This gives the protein CASSPQGADTEAFF.

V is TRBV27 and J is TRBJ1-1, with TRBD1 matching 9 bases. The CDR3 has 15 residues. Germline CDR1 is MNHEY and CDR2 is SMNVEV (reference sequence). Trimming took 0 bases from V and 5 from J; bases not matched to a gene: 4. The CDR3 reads CASSLSGTGLTEAFF. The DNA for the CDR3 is TGTGCCAGCAGTTTATCCGGGACAGGGTTGACTGAAGCTTTCTTT.

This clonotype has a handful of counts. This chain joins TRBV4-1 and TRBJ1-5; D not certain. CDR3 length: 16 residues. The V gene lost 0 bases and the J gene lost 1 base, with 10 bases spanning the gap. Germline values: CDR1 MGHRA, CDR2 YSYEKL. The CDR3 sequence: CASSQEEGGSNQPQHF. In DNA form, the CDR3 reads TGCGCCAGCAGCCAAGAGGAAGGAGGGAGCAATCAGCCCCAGCATTTT.

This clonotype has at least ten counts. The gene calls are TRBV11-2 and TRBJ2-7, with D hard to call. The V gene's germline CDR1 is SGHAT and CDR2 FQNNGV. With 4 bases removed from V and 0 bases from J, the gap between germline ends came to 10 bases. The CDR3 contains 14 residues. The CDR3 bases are TGTGCCAGCAGCTACGACCTCGGCTCCTACGAGCAGTACTTC. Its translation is CASSYDLGSYEQYF.

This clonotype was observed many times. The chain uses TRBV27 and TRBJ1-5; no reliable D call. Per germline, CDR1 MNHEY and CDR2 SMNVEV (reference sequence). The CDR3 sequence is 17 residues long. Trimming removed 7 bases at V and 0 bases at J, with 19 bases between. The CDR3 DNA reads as TGTGCCAGCACCCTTCCCTTACGGAGTTATAGCAATCAGCCCCAGCATTTT. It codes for CASTLPLRSYSNQPQHF.

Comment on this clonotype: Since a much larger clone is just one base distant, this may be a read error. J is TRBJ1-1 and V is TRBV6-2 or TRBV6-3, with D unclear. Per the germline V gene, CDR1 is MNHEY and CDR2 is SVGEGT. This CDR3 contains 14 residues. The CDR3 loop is CASRLDNIGTEALF. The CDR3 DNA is TGTGCCAGCAGACTAGACAATATAGGCACTGAAGCTCTCTTT.

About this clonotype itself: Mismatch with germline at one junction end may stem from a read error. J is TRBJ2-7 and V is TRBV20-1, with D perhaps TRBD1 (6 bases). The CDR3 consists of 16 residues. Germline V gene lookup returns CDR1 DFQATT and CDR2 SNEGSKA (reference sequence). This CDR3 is CSAKPLELGQSSEQYF. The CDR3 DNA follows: TGCAGTGCTAAGCCGTTGGAACTCGGACAGTCCTCCGAGCAGTACTTC.

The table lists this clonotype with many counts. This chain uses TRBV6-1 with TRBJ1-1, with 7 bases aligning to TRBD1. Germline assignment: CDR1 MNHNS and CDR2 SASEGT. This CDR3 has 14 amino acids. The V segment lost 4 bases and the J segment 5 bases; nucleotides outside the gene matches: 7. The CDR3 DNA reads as TGTGCCAGCAGTGGGACAGGAGGTTTGACTGAAGCTTTCTTT. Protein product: CASSGTGGLTEAFF.

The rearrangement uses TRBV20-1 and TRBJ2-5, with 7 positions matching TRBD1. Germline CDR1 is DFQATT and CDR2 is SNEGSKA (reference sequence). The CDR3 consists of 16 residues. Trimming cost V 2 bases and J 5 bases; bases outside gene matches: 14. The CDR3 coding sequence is TGCAGTGCTAGATCCCCCCAGACAGGGAAGGGGGAGACCCAGTACTTC. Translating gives CSARSPQTGKGETQYF.

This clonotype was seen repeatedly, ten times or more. The CDR3 sequence: CASSRDRAGGYTF. The CDR3, as DNA: TGCGCCAGCAGTCGGGACAGGGCAGGCGGCTACACCTTC. V gene TRBV5-1 combines with J gene TRBJ1-2; 9 bases are a match to TRBD1. CDR1 is SGHRS, CDR2 YFSETQ, per germline. The junction had 7 bases not matched to a gene; V was cut back by 5 bases and J by 8 bases. This CDR3 contains 13 residues.

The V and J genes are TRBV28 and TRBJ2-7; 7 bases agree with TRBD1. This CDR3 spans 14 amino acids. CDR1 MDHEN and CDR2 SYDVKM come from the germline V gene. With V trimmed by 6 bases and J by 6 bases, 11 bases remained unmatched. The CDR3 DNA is TGTGCCAGCAGCCCAGACAGGGTGGCATCCGAGCAGTACTTC. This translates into CASSPDRVASEQYF.

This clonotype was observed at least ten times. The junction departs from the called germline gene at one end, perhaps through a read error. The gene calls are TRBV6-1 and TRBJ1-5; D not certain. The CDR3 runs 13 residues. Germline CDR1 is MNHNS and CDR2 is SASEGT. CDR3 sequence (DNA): TGTGCCACCAGTACATTGGATCCGCAGCCCCAGCATTTT. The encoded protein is CATSTLDPQPQHF.

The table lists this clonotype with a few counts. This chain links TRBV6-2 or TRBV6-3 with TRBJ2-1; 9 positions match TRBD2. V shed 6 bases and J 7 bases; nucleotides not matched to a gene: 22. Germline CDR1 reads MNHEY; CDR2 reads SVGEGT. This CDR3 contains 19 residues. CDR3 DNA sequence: TGTGCCAGCAGATCCCTCGACCCTTCACTTAGCGGGAGCACTAATGAGCAGTTCTTC. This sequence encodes CASRSLDPSLSGSTNEQFF.

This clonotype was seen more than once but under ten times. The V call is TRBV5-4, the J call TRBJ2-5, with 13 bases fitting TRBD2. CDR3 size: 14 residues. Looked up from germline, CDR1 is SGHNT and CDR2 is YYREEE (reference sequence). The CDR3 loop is CASGLAGAQETQYF. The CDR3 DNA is TGTGCGAGCGGACTAGCGGGGGCCCAAGAGACCCAGTACTTC.